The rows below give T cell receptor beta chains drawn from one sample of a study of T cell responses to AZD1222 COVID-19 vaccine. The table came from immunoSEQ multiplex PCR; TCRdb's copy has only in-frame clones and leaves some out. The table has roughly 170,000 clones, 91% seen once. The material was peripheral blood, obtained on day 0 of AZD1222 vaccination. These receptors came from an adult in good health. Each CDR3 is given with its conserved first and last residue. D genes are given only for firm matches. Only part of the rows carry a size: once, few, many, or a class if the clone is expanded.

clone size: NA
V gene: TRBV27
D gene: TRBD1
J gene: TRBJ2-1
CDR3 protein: CASSFQGQVYNEQFF
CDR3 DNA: TGTGCCAGCAGTTTCCAAGGACAGGTATACAATGAGCAGTTCTTC

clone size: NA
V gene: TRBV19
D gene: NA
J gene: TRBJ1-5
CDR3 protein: CASSMGNNQPQHF
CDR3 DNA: TGTGCCAGTAGTATGGGCAACAATCAGCCCCAGCATTTT

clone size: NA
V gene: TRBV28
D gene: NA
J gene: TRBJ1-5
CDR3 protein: CASSLLGNNQPQHF
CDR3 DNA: TGTGCCAGCAGTCTATTAGGGAACAATCAGCCCCAGCATTTT

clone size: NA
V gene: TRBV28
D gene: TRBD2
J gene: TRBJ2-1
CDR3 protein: CASSEGLAGAGNEQFF
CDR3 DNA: TGTGCCAGCAGTGAAGGGCTGGCGGGAGCAGGCAATGAGCAGTTCTTC

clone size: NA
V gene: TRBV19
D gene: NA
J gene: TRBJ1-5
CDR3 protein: CASSIINILGNSGGQPQHF
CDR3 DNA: TGTGCCAGTAGTATTATTAACATTCTCGGGAACTCGGGGGGTCAGCCCCAGCATTTT

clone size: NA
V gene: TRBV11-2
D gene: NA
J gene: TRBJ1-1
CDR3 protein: CASSLGRNTEAFF
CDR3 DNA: TGTGCCAGCAGCTTGGGTCGGAACACTGAAGCTTTCTTT

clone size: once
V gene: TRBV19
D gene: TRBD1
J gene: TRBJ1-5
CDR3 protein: CASSIGDRGVNQPQHF
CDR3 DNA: TGTGCCAGTAGTATAGGGGACAGGGGGGTCAATCAGCCCCAGCATTTT

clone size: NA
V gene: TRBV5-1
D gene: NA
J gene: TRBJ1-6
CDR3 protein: CASSFSAGFQGRRNNSPLHF
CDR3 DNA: TGCGCCAGCAGCTTTTCGGCAGGGTTTCAGGGGAGACGGAATAATTCACCCCTCCACTTT

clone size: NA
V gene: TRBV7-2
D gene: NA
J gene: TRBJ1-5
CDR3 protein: CASSLVGPGKPQHF
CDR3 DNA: TGTGCCAGCAGCTTAGTCGGCCCTGGGAAGCCCCAGCATTTT

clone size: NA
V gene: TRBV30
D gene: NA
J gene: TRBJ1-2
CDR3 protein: CAWREDSPHGYTF
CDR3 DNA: TGTGCCTGGAGAGAGGACAGCCCTCATGGCTACACCTTC

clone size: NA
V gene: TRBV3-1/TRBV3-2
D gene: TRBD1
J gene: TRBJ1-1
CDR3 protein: CASSPTGAGTEAFF
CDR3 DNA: TGTGCCAGCAGCCCAACAGGGGCTGGCACTGAAGCTTTCTTT

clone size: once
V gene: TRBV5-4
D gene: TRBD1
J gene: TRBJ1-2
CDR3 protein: CASSAGRDRSTYGYTF
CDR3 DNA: TGTGCCAGCAGTGCTGGTAGGGACAGATCGACCTATGGCTACACCTTC

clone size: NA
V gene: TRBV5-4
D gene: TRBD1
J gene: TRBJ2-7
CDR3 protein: CASSSRDRTYEQYF
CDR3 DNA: TGTGCCAGCAGCTCCAGGGACAGAACCTACGAGCAGTACTTC

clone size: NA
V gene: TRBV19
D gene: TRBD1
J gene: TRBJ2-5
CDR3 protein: CASSMGTGKETQYF
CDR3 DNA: TGTGCCAGTAGTATGGGGACAGGCAAAGAGACCCAGTACTTC

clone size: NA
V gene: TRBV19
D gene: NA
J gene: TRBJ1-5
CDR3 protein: CASTSQGGTHNQPQHF
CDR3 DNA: TGTGCCAGTACTTCCCAAGGGGGGACACATAATCAGCCCCAGCATTTT

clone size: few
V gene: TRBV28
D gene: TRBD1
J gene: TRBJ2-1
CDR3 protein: CASSLSQGVNEQFF
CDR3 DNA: TGTGCCAGCAGTTTATCTCAGGGGGTTAATGAGCAGTTCTTC

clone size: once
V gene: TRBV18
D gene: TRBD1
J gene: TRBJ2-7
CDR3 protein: CASSPLGAGTGGYEQYF
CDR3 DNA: TGTGCCAGCTCACCTTTGGGAGCCGGGACAGGGGGCTACGAGCAGTACTTC

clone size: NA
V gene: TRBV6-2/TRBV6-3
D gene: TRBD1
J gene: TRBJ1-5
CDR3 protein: CASSPTGGDQPQHF
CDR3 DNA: TGTGCCAGCAGCCCGACAGGGGGGGATCAGCCCCAGCATTTT

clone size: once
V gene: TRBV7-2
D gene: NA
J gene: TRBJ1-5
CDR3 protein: CASSLEPSNQPQHF
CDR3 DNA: TGTGCCAGCAGCTTAGAACCGAGCAATCAGCCCCAGCATTTT

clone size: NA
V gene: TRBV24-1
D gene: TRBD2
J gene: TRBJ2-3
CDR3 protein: CATSDRLAGFTDTQYF
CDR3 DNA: TGTGCCACCAGTGATCGACTAGCGGGGTTCACAGATACGCAGTATTTT

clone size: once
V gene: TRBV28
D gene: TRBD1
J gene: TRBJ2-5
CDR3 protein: CASIGTVKETQYF
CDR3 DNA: TGTGCCAGCATAGGGACAGTCAAAGAGACCCAGTACTTC

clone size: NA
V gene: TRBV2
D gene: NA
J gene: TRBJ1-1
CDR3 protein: CASSERAEGLAEAFF
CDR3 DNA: TGTGCCAGCAGTGAAAGAGCCGAGGGGTTGGCTGAAGCTTTCTTT

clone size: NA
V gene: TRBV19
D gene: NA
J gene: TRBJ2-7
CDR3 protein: CASSMTDEQYF
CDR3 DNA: TGTGCCAGTAGTATGACGGACGAGCAGTACTTC

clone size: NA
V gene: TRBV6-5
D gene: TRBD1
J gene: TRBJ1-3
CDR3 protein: CASSHGTGSGNTIYF
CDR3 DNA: TGTGCCAGCAGTCACGGGACAGGCTCTGGAAACACCATATATTTT

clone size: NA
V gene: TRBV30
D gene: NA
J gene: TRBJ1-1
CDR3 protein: CAWSTGHTEAFF
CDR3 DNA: TGTGCCTGGTCTACAGGGCACACTGAAGCTTTCTTT

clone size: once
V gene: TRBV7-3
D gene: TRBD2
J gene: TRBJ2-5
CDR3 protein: CASSLGIAGETQYF
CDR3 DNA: TGTGCCAGCAGCTTAGGCATAGCGGGGGAGACCCAGTACTTC